The 20 T cell receptor beta chains given below trace back to one sample, sequenced in a study of T cell repertoires in cytomegalovirus infection. One entry per CDR3 protein, called by TCRdb with MiXCR from the reads. The table shows approximately 700,000 distinct CDR3 sequences, with less than 40% occurring only once. The sequencing input was PBMCs. The receptors come from a human donor in good health (CMV status not recorded). Some clones in this sample may be carry-over from other donors' samples.

The CDR3, as DNA: TGTGCCACCCAGAGACAAACGTCCTCACTGGGTACGCAGTATTTT. Translated, it gives CATQRQTSSLGTQYF. The gene calls are TRBV10-3 and TRBJ2-3; D ambiguous. The CDR3 extends over 15 amino acids. Trimming took off 10 bases at V and 8 bases at J, with 25 bases between the two ends. CDR1 ENHRY and CDR2 SYGVKD come from the germline V gene.

This clonotype was recorded once. V usage is TRBV11-2 and J usage is TRBJ2-5; TRBD1 might be the D (6 bases). This CDR3 spans 14 amino acids. The V and J ends lost 3 bases and 0 bases respectively, with 8 bases between them. From germline, CDR1 is SGHAT and CDR2 FQNNGV. The CDR3: CASSFWDNQETQYF. As DNA, the CDR3 is TGTGCCAGCAGCTTTTGGGACAACCAAGAGACCCAGTACTTC.

Details on this clonotype: Sequence at one end of the junction differs from germline and may be a read error. J is TRBJ1-5 and V is TRBV7-9, with unresolved D. Germline lookup yields CDR1 SEHNR and CDR2 FQNEAQ (reference sequence). This CDR3 is built from 13 residues. CDR3 DNA: TGTGCCAGCAGCTTAAGCCAATATCAGCTCCAGCATTTT. Protein: CASSLSQYQLQHF.

This clonotype was found a few times. This chain joins TRBV20-1 and TRBJ2-3; the D is unclear. Germline V gene lookup returns CDR1 DFQATT and CDR2 SNEGSKA (reference sequence). The CDR3 has 14 residues. Trimming pared 1 base from V and 3 bases from J, leaving 11 bases between. For the CDR3, the DNA is TGCAGTGCTAGAGGGAAATGGGGAACAGATACGCAGTATTTT. As protein: CSARGKWGTDTQYF.

This chain links TRBV29-1 with TRBJ2-2; D is possibly TRBD1 or TRBD2 (5 bases each). V lost 3 bases, J lost 4 bases, and 12 bases lay in between. The CDR3 sequence is 14 residues long. Germline CDR1 SQVTM, CDR2 ANQGSEA. As DNA, the CDR3 is TGCAGCGTTGACACTGGGGGTTTCACCGGGGAGCTGTTTTTT. The encoded protein is CSVDTGGFTGELFF.

This clonotype was recorded at least ten times. The chain couples TRBV7-8 to TRBJ1-2, with D unresolved. The CDR3 has 15 amino acids. V dropped 1 base and J dropped 6 bases, with 15 bases sitting between them. Looked up from germline, CDR1 is SGHVS and CDR2 is FQNEAQ. DNA for the CDR3: TGTGCCAGCAGCTTAGTGGGTGCCAGTATTAATGGCTACACCTTC. Its protein is CASSLVGASINGYTF. Together with reference TRBV7-8 and TRBJ1-2, the CDR3 gives the full variable domain: GAGVSQSPRYKVAKRGQDVALRCDPISGHVSLFWYQQALGQGPEFLTYFQNEAQLDKSGLPSDRFFAERPEGSVSTLKIQRTQQEDSAVYLCASSLVGASINGYTFGSGTRLTVV.

This clonotype was seen many times. A read error is likely, as this CDR3 ends without the conserved phenylalanine or tryptophan. Because the CDR3's place on the DNA is in doubt, the DNA is left out and the CDR3 is given as listed by TCRdb. V usage is TRBV7-2 and J usage is TRBJ1-1. From its first to its last residue, the CDR3 has 11 amino acids. CDR1 is SGHTA, CDR2 FQGNSA, per germline. CDR3 sequence reads: CASSLGALHVT.

The chain uses TRBV5-6 and TRBJ2-1; D is unresolved. CDR3 length equals 16 residues. CDR1 is SGHDT and CDR2 is YYEEEE in the germline V gene. V lost 4 bases and J 1 base, leaving 15 bases between the germline ends. CDR3 coding DNA: TGTGCCAGCAGCCCGGGCCGAGAAGTGTCCTACAATGAGCAGTTCTTC. Protein product: CASSPGREVSYNEQFF.

This clonotype has only a few counts. The chain links TRBV7-9 to TRBJ1-1; D gene uncertain. Germline V gene lookup returns CDR1 SEHNR and CDR2 FQNEAQ (reference sequence). V dropped 2 bases and J dropped 4 bases, with 14 bases sitting between them. CDR3 length equals 15 residues. The DNA for the CDR3 is TGTGCCAGCAGCTTAACCTTGGCCGGGTTCACTGAAGCTTTCTTT. Its protein product is CASSLTLAGFTEAFF.

About this clonotype: This sequence may be a read error, since a much larger clone differs from it by one base. Here the CDR3 DNA reads TGCAGTGCCAGCCCGGTCAGGGGCCCTAGCTCCTACGAGCAGTACTTC. Its protein product is CSASPVRGPSSYEQYF. The chain joins TRBV20-1 to TRBJ2-7; a possible D gene is TRBD1 (6 bases). The germline V gene has CDR1 DFQATT and CDR2 SNEGSKA (reference sequence). The V end lost 6 bases, the J end lost 0 bases, and 21 bases lay between the germline ends. The CDR3 runs 16 residues.

This sequence joins TRBV7-2 and TRBJ1-4; D perhaps matches TRBD1 (6 bases). Germline V gene lookup returns CDR1 SGHTA and CDR2 FQGNSA. This CDR3 contains 16 residues. V lost 3 bases and J lost 6, with 17 bases in between. The CDR3 DNA is TGTGCCAGCAGCTTTTTCGCGGGGGGCGAGGATGAAAAACTGTTTTTT. Amino acid sequence: CASSFFAGGEDEKLFF. Supplemented by reference TRBV7-2 and TRBJ1-4, the full variable domain reads GAGVSQSPSNKVTEKGKDVELRCDPISGHTALYWYRQSLGQGLEFLIYFQGNSAPDKSGLPSDRFSAERTGGSVSTLTIQRTQQEDSAVYLCASSFFAGGEDEKLFFGSGTQLSVL.

This clonotype was seen a handful of times. The chain couples TRBV2 to TRBJ1-4; D possibly corresponds to TRBD1 (5 bases). Between the trimmed V and J ends, which lost 5 bases and 0 bases, there was a span of 19 bases. This CDR3 contains 18 residues. Germline lookup yields CDR1 SNHLY and CDR2 FYNNEI. Here the CDR3 reads CASSIWRGLQTTNEKLFF. The DNA for the CDR3 is TGTGCCAGCAGTATCTGGCGGGGCCTACAAACAACTAATGAAAAACTGTTTTTT.

This clonotype was counted many times. The rearrangement joins TRBV7-2 to TRBJ2-7; 10 bases are shared with TRBD2. Trimming cost V 1 base and J 2 bases; bases outside gene matches: 8. CDR3 length equals 17 residues. Per the germline V gene, CDR1 is SGHTA and CDR2 is FQGNSA. This CDR3 reads CASSLEASGSYTYEQYF. The DNA of the CDR3 is TGTGCCAGCAGCTTAGAGGCTAGCGGGAGTTACACCTACGAGCAGTACTTC.

This chain uses TRBV7-9 with TRBJ1-4; 7 nucleotides agree with TRBD1. The CDR3 loop spans 14 amino acids. CDR1 SEHNR and CDR2 FQNEAQ come from the germline V gene (reference sequence). J was trimmed by 8 bases and V by 3 bases; bases with no gene match: 6. This chain's CDR3 is CASSFRQGGEKLFF. Here the CDR3 DNA reads TGTGCCAGCAGCTTCCGACAGGGCGGCGAAAAACTGTTTTTT.

The chain links TRBV4-1 to TRBJ2-1; D is unclear. Trimming took 0 bases from V and 0 from J, leaving 6 bases between them. This CDR3 region has 15 residues. From germline, CDR1 is MGHRA and CDR2 YSYEKL. This CDR3 reads CASSQETVSYNEQFF. The CDR3 nucleotides read TGCGCCAGCAGCCAAGAAACCGTCTCCTACAATGAGCAGTTCTTC.

This clonotype was observed a handful of times. CDR3 bases: TGTGCCACCAGAACAGGGGAGGGGTACACTGAAGCTTTCTTT. Translating it yields CATRTGEGYTEAFF. J is TRBJ1-1 and V is TRBV24-1; 7 bases agree with TRBD1. The CDR3 length is 14 residues. The junction had 7 bases not matched to a gene; V was cut back by 7 bases and J by 3 bases. Germline loops: CDR1 KGHDR, CDR2 SFDVKD.

The chain carries TRBV27 and TRBJ1-3; perhaps TRBD1 as D (5 bases). V lost 6 bases and J lost 0, with 18 bases in between. The CDR3 spans 17 residues. The germline gives CDR1 MNHEY, CDR2 SMNVEV (reference sequence). CDR3 amino acids: CASRKSGAASSGNTIYF. CDR3 in DNA: TGTGCCAGCAGGAAGTCCGGGGCAGCATCCTCTGGAAACACCATATATTTT.

The rearrangement links TRBV12-3 or TRBV12-4 to TRBJ1-1; D remains ambiguous. This CDR3 comprises 14 residues. The germline V and J ends were trimmed by 7 bases and 3 bases, with 15 bases remaining between them. The CDR3 loop reads CASMRSALDTEAFF. CDR3 DNA sequence: TGTGCCAGCATGCGGAGCGCTCTGGACACTGAAGCTTTCTTT.

The chain recombines TRBV14 with TRBJ2-1; D unresolved. Trimming cost V 1 base and J 2 bases, with 6 bases left between them. Germline values: CDR1 SGHDN, CDR2 FVKESK. The CDR3 consists of 14 residues. CDR3 coding DNA: TGTGCCAGCAGCCAAGTTCGGACCTACAATGAGCAGTTCTTC. Encoded protein: CASSQVRTYNEQFF.

This clonotype has more than one count but fewer than ten. This rearrangement joins TRBV7-2 to TRBJ2-2, with 10 bases lining up with TRBD2. This CDR3 spans 16 amino acids. J gave up 3 bases and V 6 bases, and 7 bases lay outside the gene matches. The germline gives CDR1 SGHTA, CDR2 FQGNSA. DNA for the CDR3: TGTGCCAGCAGGAGCGGGAGGGTTGGGTACACCGGGGAGCTGTTTTTT. This sequence encodes CASRSGRVGYTGELFF. Filled out from reference TRBV7-2 and TRBJ2-2, the complete variable domain reads GAGVSQSPSNKVTEKGKDVELRCDPISGHTALYWYRQSLGQGLEFLIYFQGNSAPDKSGLPSDRFSAERTGGSVSTLTIQRTQQEDSAVYLCASRSGRVGYTGELFFGEGSRLTVL.